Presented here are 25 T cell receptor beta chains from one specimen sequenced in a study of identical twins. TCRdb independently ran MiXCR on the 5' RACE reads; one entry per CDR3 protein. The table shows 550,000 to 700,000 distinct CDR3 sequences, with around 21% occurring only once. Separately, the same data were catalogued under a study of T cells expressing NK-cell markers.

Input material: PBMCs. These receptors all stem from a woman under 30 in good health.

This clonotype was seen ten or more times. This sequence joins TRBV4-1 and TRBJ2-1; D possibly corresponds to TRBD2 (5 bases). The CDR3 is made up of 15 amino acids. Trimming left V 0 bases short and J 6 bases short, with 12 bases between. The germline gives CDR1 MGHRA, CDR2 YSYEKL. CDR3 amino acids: CASSQDWRALNEQFF. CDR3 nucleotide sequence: TGCGCCAGCAGCCAAGACTGGCGGGCCCTCAATGAGCAGTTCTTC.

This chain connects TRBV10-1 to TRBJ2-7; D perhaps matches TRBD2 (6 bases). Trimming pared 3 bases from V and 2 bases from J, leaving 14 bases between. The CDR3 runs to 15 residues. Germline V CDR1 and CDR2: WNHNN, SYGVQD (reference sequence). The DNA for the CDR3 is TGCGCCAGCAGTGAAGGTAGCGGTTCGACCTACGAGCAGTACTTC. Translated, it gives CASSEGSGSTYEQYF.

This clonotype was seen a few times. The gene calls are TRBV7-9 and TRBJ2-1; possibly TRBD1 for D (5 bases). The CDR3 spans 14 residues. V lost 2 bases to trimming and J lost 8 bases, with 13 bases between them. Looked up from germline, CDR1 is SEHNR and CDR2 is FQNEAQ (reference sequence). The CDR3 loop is CASSLRGRIDEQFF. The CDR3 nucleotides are TGTGCCAGCAGCTTAAGGGGAAGAATCGATGAGCAGTTCTTC.

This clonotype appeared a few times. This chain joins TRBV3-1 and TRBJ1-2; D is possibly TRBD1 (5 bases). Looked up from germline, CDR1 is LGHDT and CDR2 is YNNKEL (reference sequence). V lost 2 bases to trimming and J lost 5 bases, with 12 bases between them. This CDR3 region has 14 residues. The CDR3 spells CASSQPGTEYGYTF. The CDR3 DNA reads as TGTGCCAGCAGCCAACCCGGGACGGAGTATGGCTACACCTTC.

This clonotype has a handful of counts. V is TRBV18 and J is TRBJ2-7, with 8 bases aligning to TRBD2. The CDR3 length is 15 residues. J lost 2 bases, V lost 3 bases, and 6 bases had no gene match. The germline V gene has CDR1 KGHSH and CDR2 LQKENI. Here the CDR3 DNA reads TGTGCCAGCTCACCCTCAACTAGCGGACCCTACGAGCAGTACTTC. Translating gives CASSPSTSGPYEQYF.

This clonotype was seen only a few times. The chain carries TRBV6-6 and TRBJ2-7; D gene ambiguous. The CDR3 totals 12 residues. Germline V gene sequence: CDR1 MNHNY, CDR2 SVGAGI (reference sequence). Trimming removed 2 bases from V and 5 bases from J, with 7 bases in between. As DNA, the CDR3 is TGTGCCAGCAGTTACCAGACGGACGAGCAGTACTTC. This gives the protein CASSYQTDEQYF.

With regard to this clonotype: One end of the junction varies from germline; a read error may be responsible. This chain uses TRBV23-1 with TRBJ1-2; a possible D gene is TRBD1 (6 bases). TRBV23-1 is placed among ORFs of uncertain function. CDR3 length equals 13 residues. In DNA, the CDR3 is TGTGCCAGCAGTCCTGGGGGGGGGCGCGGCTACACCTTC. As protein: CASSPGGGRGYTF.

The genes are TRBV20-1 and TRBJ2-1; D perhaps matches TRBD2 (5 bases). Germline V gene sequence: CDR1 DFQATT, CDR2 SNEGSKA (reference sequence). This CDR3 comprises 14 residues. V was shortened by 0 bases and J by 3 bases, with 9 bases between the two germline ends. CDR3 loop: CSAREDSLYNEQFF. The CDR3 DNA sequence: TGCAGTGCTAGAGAGGACTCCCTCTACAATGAGCAGTTCTTC.

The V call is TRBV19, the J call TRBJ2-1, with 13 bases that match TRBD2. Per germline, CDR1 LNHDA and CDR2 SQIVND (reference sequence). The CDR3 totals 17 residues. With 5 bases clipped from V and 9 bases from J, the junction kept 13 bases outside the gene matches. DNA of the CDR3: TGTGCCAGTAGTCCCGCTCCCGGACTAGCGGGAGAAGGTGAGCAGTTCTTC. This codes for CASSPAPGLAGEGEQFF.

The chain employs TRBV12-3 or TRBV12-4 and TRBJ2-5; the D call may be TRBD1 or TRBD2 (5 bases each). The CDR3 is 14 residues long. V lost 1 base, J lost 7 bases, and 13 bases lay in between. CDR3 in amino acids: CASSLEPIGGTQYF. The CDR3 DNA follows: TGTGCCAGCAGTTTAGAACCGATTGGGGGGACCCAGTACTTC.

The CDR3 DNA is TGTGCCAGCAGCCAAGGAGAGGTCCCCCAAGAGACCCAGTACTTC. Its protein product is CASSQGEVPQETQYF. The V gene is TRBV7-3, the J gene TRBJ2-5, with D unresolved. Trimming took 5 bases from V and 1 from J, leaving 14 bases between them. There are 15 residues in the CDR3. Germline CDR1 and CDR2: SGHTA and FQGTGA.

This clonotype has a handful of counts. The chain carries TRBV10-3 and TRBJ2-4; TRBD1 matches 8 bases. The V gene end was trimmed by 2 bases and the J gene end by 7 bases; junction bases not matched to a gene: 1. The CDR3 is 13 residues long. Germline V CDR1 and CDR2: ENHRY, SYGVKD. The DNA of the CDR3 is TGTGCCATCAGTGAGACAGGGGGTAACATTCAGTACTTC. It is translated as CAISETGGNIQYF.

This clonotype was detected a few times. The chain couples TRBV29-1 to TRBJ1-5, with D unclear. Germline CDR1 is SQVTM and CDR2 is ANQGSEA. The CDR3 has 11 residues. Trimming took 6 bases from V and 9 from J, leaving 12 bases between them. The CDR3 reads CSVASRRPQHF. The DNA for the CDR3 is TGCAGCGTGGCGAGTAGACGGCCCCAGCATTTT.

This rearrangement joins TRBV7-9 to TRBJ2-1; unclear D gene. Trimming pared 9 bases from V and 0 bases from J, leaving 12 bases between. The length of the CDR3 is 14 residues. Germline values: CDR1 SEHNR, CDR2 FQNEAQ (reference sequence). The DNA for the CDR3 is TGTGCCAGTGAGGCGGCAAGCTCCTACAATGAGCAGTTCTTC. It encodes CASEAASSYNEQFF.

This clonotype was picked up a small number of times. CDR3: CASSLGGYAARQFF. In nucleotides, the CDR3 is TGTGCCAGCAGCTTAGGGGGGTATGCCGCAAGGCAGTTCTTC. The genes are TRBV7-2 and TRBJ2-1; D tentatively reads TRBD1 or TRBD2 (5 bases each). Germline assignment: CDR1 SGHTA and CDR2 FQGNSA. Trimming removed 1 base at V and 12 bases at J, with 16 bases between. This CDR3 has 14 amino acids.

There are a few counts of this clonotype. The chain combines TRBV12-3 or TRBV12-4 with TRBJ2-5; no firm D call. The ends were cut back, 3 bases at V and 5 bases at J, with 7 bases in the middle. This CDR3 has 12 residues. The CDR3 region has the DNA TGTGCCAGCAGTTTCAGGTCCGAGACCCAGTACTTC. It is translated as CASSFRSETQYF.

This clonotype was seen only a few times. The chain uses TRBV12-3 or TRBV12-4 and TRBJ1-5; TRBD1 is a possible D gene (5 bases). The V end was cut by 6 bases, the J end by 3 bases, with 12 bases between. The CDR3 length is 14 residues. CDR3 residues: CASSQTEFNQPQHF. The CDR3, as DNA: TGTGCCAGCAGCCAGACAGAGTTCAATCAGCCCCAGCATTTT.

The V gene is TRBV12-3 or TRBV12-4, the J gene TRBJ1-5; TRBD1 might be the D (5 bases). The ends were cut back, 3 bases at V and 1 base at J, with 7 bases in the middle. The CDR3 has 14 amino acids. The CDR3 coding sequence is TGTGCCAGCAGTTTCTCAGGGAGCAATCAGCCCCAGCATTTT. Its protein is CASSFSGSNQPQHF.

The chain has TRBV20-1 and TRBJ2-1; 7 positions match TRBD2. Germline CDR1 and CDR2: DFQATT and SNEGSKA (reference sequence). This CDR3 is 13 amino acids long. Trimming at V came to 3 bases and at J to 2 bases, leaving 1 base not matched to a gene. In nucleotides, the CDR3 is TGCAGTGCTAGCGGGGGGACCTACAATGAGCAGTTCTTC. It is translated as CSASGGTYNEQFF.

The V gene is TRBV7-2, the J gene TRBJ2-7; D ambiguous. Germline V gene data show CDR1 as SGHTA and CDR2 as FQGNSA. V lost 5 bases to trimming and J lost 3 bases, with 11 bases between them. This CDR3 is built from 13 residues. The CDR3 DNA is TGTGCCAGCAGCCCCGGCGGCTACTACGAGCAGTACTTC. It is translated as CASSPGGYYEQYF.

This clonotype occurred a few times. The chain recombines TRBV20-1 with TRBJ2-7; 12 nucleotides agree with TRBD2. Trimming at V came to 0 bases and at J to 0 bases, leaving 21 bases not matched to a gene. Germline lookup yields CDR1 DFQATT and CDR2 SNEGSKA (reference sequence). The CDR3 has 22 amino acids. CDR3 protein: CSARDRIGPQLAGGLFSYEQYF. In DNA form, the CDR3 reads TGCAGTGCTAGAGATCGGATAGGGCCGCAACTAGCGGGGGGACTTTTCTCCTACGAGCAGTACTTC.

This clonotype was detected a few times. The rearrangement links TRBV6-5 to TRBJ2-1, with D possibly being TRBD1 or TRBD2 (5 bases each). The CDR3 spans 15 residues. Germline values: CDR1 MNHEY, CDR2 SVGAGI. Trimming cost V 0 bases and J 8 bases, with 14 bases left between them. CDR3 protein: CASSYSAGDLHEQFF. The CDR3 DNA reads TGTGCCAGCAGTTACTCGGCCGGGGACCTGCATGAGCAGTTCTTC.

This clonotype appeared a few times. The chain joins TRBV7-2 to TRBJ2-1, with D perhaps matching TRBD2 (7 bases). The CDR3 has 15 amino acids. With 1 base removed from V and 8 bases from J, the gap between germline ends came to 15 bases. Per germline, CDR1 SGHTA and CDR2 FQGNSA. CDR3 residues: CASSLVGGGAYEQFF. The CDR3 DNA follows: TGTGCCAGCAGCTTAGTTGGAGGGGGGGCCTATGAGCAGTTCTTC.

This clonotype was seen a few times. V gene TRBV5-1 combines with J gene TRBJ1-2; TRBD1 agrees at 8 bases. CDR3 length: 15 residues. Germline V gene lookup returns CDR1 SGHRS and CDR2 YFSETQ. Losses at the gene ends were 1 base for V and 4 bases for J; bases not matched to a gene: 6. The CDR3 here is CASSLTRTGSYGYTF. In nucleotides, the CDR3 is TGCGCCAGCAGCTTGACCCGGACAGGGAGCTATGGCTACACCTTC.

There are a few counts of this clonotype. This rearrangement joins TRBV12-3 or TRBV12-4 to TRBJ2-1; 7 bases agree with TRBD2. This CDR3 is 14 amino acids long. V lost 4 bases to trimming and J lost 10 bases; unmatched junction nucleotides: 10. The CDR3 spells CASSSGLPSREQFF. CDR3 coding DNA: TGTGCCAGCAGTTCGGGACTACCGTCAAGGGAGCAGTTCTTC.